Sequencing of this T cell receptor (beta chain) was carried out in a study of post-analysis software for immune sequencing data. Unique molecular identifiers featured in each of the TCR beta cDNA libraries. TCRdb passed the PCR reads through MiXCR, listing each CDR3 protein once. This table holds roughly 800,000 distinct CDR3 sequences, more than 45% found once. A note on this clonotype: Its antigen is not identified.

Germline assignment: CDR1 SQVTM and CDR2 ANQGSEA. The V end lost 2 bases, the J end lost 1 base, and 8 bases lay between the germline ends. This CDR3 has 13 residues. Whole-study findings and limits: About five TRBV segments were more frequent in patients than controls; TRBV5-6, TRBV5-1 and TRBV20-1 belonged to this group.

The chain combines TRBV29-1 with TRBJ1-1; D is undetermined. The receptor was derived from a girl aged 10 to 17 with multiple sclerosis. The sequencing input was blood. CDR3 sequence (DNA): TGCAGCGTTGAATTGGTTCGGAACACTGAAGCTTTCTTT. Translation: CSVELVRNTEAFF. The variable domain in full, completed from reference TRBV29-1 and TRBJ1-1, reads SAVISQKPSRDICQRGTSLTIQCQVDSQVTMMFWYRQQPGQSLTLIATANQGSEATYESGFVIDKFPISRPNLTFSTLTVSNMSPEDSSIYLCSVELVRNTEAFFGQGTRLTVV.